A single sample gave rise to the 6 T cell receptor beta chains below, sequenced in a study of T cells in Graves' hyperthyroidism and ophthalmopathy. The CDR3 regions of TCR beta were amplified from RNA transcripts. First-round RT-PCR of the TCR CDR3 relied on the HTBI primer set. Each CDR3 protein is one row after TCRdb ran MiXCR on the multiplex PCR reads. This sample has about 290,000 distinct CDR3 sequences, with around 13% found just once. Sequences were obtained from blood. Receptor source: a woman aged 40 to 50 with Graves' hyperthyroidism.

At least ten counts were recorded for this clonotype. The genes are TRBV11-2 and TRBJ2-1; D is unclear. CDR1 is SGHAT and CDR2 is FQNNGV in the germline V gene. The CDR3 has 13 residues. Trimming removed 5 bases from V and 8 bases from J, with 13 bases in between. CDR3 loop: CASSSYRTDEQFF. CDR3 sequence (DNA): TGTGCCAGCAGCAGCTATCGAACGGATGAGCAGTTCTTC.

This clonotype showed up many times. The V call is TRBV6-4, the J call TRBJ2-2; no clear D gene. Germline lookup yields CDR1 MRHNA and CDR2 SNTAGT. The CDR3 covers 14 residues. The V and J ends lost 2 bases and 3 bases respectively, with 7 bases between them. CDR3 sequence: CASSDRPDTGELFF. DNA for the CDR3: TGTGCCAGCAGTGACAGGCCTGACACCGGGGAGCTGTTTTTT.

This clonotype came up many times. The chain links TRBV6-1 to TRBJ1-5, with TRBD1 identical over 8 bases. Germline CDR1 is MNHNS and CDR2 is SASEGT. CDR3 length equals 16 residues. V shed 5 bases, J shed 2 bases, and the junction held 8 bases outside the gene matches. The CDR3 spells CASSPLPGQGNQPQHF. In nucleotides, the CDR3 is TGTGCCAGCAGTCCACTACCGGGACAGGGCAATCAGCCCCAGCATTTT.

This clonotype was seen many times. V gene TRBV20-1 combines with J gene TRBJ2-1, with 10 bases that match TRBD2. This CDR3 contains 15 residues. The J segment lost 8 bases and the V segment lost 5 bases, leaving 12 bases of the junction unmatched. Germline CDR1 is DFQATT and CDR2 is SNEGSKA (reference sequence). The CDR3 is CSALVPSGRGDEQFF. As DNA, the CDR3 is TGCAGTGCTCTAGTACCCAGCGGGAGGGGGGATGAGCAGTTCTTC.

The chain recombines TRBV20-1 with TRBJ1-5, with D maybe TRBD1 (6 bases). This CDR3 contains 15 residues. Germline CDR1 DFQATT, CDR2 SNEGSKA (reference sequence). Between the trimmed V and J ends, which lost 6 bases and 2 bases, there was a span of 17 bases. In nucleotides, the CDR3 is TGCAGTGCCCCGGCCCCCGGGGGCCGCAATCAGCCCCAGCATTTT. It yields the protein CSAPAPGGRNQPQHF.

This clonotype has a count of ten or more. The chain is built from TRBV3-1 and TRBJ1-2; D is undetermined. The germline V gene has CDR1 LGHDT and CDR2 YNNKEL (reference sequence). There are 15 residues in the CDR3. Trimming took 1 base from V and 5 from J, leaving 14 bases between them. DNA of the CDR3: TGTGCCAGCAGCCAAGGCCCAGCAAGGCGGTATGGCTACACCTTC. The encoded protein is CASSQGPARRYGYTF.